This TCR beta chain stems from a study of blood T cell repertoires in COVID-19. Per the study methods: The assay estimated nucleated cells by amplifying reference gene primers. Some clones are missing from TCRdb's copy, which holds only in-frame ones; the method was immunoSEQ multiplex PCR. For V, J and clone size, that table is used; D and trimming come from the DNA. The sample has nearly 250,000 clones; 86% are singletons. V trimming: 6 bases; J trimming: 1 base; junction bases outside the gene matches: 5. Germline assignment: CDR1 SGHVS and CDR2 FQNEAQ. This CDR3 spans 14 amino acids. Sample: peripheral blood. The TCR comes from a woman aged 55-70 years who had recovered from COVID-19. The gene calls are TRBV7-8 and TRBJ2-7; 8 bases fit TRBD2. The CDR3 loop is CASRAGASSYEQYF. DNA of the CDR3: TGTGCCAGCAGAGCGGGGGCGAGTTCCTACGAGCAGTACTTC.